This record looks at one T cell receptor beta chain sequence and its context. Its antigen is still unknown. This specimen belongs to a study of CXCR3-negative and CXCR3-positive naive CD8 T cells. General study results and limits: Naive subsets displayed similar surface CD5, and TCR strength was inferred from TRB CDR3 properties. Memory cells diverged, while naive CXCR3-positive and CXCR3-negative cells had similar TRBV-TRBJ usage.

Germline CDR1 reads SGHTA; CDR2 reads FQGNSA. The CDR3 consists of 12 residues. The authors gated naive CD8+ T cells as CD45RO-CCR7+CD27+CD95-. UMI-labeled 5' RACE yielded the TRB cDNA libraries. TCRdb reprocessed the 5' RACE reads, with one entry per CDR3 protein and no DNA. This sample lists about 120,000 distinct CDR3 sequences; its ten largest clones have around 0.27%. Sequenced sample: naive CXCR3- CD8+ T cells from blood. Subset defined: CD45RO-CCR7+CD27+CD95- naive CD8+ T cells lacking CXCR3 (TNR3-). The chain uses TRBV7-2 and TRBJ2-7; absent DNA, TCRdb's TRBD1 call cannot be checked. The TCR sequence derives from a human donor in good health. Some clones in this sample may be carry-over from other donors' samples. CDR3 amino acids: CAIEVTEPQQYF.